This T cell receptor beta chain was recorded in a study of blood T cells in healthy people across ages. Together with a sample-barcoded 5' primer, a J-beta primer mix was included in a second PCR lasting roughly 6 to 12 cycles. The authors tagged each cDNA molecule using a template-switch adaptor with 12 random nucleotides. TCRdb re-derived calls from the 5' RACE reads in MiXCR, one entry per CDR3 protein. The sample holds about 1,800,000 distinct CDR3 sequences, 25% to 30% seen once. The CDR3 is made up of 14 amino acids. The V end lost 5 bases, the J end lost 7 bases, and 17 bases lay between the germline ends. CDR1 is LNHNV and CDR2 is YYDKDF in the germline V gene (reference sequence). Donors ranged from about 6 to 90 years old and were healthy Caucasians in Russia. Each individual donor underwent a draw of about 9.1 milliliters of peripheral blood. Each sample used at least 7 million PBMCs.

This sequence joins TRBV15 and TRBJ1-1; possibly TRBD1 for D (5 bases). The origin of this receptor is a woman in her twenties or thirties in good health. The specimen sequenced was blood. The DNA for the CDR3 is TGTGCCACCAGCGCTCCCGGGGCGGGGATTGAAGCTTTCTTT. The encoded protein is CATSAPGAGIEAFF.